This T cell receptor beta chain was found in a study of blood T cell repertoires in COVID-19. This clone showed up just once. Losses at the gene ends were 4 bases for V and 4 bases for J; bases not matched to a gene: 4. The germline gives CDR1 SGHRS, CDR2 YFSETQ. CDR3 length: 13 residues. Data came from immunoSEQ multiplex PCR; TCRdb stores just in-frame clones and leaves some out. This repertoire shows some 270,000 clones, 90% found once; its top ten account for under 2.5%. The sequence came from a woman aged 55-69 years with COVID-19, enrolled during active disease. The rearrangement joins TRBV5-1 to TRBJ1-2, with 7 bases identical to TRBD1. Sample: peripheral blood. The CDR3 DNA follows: TGCGCCAGCAGCACGGGACAGATCTATGGCTACACCTTC. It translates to CASSTGQIYGYTF.